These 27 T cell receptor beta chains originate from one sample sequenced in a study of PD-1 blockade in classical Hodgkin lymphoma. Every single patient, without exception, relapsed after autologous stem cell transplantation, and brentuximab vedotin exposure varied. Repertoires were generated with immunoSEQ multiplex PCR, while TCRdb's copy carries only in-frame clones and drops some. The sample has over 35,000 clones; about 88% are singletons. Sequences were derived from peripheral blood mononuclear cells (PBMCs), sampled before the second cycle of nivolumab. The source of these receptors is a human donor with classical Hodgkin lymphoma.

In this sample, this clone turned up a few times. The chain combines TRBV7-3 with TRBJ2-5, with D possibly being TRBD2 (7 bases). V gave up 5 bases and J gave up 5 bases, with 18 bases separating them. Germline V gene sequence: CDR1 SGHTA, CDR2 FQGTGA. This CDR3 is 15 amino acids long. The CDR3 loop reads CASSPSGGGGETQYF. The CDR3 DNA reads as TGTGCCAGCAGCCCCTCTGGGGGGGGCGGGGAGACCCAGTACTTC.

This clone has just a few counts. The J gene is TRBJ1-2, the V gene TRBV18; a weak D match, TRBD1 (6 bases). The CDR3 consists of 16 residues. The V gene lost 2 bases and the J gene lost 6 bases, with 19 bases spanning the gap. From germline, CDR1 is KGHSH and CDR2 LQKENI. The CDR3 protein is CASSPWGAGWKNGYTF. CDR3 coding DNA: TGTGCCAGCTCACCATGGGGGGCAGGATGGAAGAATGGCTACACCTTC.

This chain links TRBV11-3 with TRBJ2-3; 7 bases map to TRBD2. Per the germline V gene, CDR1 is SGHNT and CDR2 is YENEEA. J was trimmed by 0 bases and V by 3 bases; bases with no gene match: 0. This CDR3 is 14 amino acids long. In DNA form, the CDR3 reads TGTGCCAGCAGCTTTAGCGGGAGCACAGATACGCAGTATTTT. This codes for CASSFSGSTDTQYF.

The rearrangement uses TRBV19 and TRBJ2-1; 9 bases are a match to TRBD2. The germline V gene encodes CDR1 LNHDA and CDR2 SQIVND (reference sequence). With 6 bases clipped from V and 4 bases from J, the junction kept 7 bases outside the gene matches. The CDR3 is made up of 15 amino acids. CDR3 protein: CASRTPGLAYNEQFF. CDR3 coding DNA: TGTGCCAGTAGGACACCGGGACTAGCTTACAATGAGCAGTTCTTC. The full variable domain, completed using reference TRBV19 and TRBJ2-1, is DGGITQSPKYLFRKEGQNVTLSCEQNLNHDAMYWYRQDPGQGLRLIYYSQIVNDFQKGDIAEGYSVSREKKESFPLTVTSAQKNPTAFYLCASRTPGLAYNEQFFGPGTRLTVL.

CDR3 sequence reads: CASSLAFGQGDNGYTF. DNA of the CDR3: TGCGCCAGCAGCTTGGCCTTTGGACAGGGGGACAATGGCTACACCTTC. The rearrangement uses TRBV5-1 and TRBJ1-2, with 10 nucleotides matching TRBD1. The CDR3 length is 16 residues. V shed 0 bases, J shed 6 bases, and the junction held 8 bases outside the gene matches. Germline V gives CDR1 SGHRS, CDR2 YFSETQ.

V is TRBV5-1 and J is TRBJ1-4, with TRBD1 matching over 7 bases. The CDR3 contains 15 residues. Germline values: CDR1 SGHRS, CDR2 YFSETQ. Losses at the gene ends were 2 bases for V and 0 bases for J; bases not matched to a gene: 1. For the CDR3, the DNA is TGCGCCAGCAGCTTCCAGGGGGCAACTAATGAAAAACTGTTTTTT. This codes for CASSFQGATNEKLFF.

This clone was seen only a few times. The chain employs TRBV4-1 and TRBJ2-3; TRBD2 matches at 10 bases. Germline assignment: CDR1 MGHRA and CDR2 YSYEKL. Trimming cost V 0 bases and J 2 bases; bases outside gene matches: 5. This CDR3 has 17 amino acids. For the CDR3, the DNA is TGCGCCAGCAGCCAAGACGGTAGCGGGGGGTTCACAGATACGCAGTATTTT. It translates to CASSQDGSGGFTDTQYF.

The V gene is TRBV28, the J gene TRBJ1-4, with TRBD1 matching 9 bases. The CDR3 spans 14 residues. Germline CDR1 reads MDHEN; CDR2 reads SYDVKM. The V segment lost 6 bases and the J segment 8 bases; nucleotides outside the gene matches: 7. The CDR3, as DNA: TGTGCCAGCAGACCGACAGGGGGTGACGAAAAACTGTTTTTT. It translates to CASRPTGGDEKLFF.

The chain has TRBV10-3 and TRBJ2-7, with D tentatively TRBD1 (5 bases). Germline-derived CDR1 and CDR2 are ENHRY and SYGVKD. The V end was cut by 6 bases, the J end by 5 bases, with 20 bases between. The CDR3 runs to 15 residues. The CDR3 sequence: CAIRSNQGWFDEQYF. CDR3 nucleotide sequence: TGTGCCATCAGATCGAATCAGGGTTGGTTTGACGAGCAGTACTTC.

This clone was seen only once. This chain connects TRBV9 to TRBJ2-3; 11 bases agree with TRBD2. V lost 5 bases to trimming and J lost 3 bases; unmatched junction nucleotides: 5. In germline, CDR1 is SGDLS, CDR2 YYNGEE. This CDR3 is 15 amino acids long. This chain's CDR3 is CASSRTSGYTDTQYF. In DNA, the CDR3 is TGTGCCAGCAGTCGGACTAGCGGGTATACAGATACGCAGTATTTT. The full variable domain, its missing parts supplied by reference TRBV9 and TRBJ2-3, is DSGVTQTPKHLITATGQRVTLRCSPRSGDLSVYWYQQSLDQGLQFLIQYYNGEERAKGNILERFSAQQFPDLHSELNLSSLELGDSALYFCASSRTSGYTDTQYFGPGTRLTVL.

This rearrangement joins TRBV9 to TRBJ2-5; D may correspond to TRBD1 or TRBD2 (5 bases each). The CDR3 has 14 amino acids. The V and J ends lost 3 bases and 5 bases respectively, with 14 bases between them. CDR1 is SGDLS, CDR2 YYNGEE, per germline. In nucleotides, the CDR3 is TGTGCCAGCAGCGACGGGACCGCCGGGGAGACCCAGTACTTC. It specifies CASSDGTAGETQYF.

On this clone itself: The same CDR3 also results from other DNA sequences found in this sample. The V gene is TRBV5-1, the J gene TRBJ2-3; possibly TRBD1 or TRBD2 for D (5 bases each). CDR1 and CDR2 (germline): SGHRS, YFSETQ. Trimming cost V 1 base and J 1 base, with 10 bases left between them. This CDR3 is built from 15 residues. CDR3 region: CASSLRGVGTDTQYF. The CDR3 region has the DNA TGCGCCAGCAGCTTGAGGGGAGTTGGCACAGATACGCAGTATTTT.

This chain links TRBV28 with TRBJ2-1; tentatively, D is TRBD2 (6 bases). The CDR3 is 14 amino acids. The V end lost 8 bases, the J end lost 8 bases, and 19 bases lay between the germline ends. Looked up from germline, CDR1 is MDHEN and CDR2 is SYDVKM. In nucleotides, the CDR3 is TGTGCCAGCCGCTTCACCGGGACTTTCGATGAGCAGTTCTTC. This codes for CASRFTGTFDEQFF.

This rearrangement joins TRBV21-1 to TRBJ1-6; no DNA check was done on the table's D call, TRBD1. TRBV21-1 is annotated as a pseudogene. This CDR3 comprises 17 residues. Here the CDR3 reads CASSEHLVPGGGSPLHF. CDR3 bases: TGTGCCAGCAGCGAACACCTTGTCCCAGGGGGCGGTTCACCCCTCCACTTT.

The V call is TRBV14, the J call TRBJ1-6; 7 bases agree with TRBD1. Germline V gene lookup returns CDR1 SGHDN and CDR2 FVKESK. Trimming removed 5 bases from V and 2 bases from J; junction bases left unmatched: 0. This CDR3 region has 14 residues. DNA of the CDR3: TGTGCCAGCAGCGGGACAGCCTATAATTCACCCCTCCACTTT. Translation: CASSGTAYNSPLHF.

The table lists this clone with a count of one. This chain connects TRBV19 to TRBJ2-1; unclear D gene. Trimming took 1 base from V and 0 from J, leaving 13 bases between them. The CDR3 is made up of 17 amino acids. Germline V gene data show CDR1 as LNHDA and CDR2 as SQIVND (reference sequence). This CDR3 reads CASSIVRRPSSYNEQFF. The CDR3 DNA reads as TGTGCCAGTAGTATAGTTCGCAGGCCGAGCTCCTACAATGAGCAGTTCTTC.

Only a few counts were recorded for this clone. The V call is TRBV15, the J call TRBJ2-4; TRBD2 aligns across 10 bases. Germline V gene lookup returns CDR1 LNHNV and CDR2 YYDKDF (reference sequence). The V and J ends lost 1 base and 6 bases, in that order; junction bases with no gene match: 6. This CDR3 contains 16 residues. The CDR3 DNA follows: TGTGCCACCAGCAGAGTAATGTCTAGCGGGAGAAACATTCAGTACTTC. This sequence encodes CATSRVMSSGRNIQYF. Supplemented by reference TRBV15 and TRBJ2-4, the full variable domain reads DAMVIQNPRYQVTQFGKPVTLSCSQTLNHNVMYWYQQKSSQAPKLLFHYYDKDFNNEADTPDNFQSRRPNTSFCFLDIRSPGLGDTAMYLCATSRVMSSGRNIQYFGAGTRLSVL.

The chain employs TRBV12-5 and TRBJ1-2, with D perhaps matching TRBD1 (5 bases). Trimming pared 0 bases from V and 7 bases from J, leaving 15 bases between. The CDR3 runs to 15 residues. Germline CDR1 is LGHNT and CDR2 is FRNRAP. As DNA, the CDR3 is TGTGCTAGTGGTTTGGTGTCCTCAGGGACGGGTGGCTACACCTTC. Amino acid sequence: CASGLVSSGTGGYTF.

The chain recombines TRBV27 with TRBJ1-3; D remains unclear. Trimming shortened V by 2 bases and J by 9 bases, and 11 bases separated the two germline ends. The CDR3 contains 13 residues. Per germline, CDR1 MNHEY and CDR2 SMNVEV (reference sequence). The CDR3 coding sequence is TGTGCCAGCAGTTTAACTGGGTCGGGCACCATATATTTT. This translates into CASSLTGSGTIYF.

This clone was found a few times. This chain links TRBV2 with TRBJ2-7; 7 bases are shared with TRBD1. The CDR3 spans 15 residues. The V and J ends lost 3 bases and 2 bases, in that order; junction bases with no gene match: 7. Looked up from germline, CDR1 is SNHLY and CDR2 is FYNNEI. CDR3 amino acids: CASSEGYRGTYEQYF. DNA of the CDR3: TGTGCCAGCAGTGAGGGGTACAGGGGTACCTACGAGCAGTACTTC.

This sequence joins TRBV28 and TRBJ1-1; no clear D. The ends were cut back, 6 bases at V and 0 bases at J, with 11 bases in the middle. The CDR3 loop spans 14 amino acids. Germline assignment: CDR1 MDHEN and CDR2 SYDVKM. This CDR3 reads CASSPRRMNTEAFF. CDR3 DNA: TGTGCCAGCAGCCCGCGGCGGATGAACACTGAAGCTTTCTTT.

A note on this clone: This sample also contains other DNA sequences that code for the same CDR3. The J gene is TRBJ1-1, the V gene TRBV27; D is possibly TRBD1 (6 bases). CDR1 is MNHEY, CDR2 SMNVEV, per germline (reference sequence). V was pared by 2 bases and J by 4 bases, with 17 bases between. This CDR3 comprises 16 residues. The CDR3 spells CASSLHPSGVRTEAFF. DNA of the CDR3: TGTGCCAGCAGTTTACATCCGTCAGGGGTTCGCACTGAAGCTTTCTTT.

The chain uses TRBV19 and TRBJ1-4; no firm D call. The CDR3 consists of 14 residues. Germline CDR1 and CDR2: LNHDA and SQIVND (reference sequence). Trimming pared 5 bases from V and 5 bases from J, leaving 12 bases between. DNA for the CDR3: TGTGCCAGTAGTCCCTACGTTTTCAATGAAAAACTGTTTTTT. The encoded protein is CASSPYVFNEKLFF.

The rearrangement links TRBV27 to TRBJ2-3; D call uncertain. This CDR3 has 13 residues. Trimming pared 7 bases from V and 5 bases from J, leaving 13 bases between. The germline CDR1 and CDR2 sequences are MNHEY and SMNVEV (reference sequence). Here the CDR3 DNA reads TGTGCCAGCAACCTCAAGGGTGGAGATACGCAGTATTTT. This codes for CASNLKGGDTQYF.

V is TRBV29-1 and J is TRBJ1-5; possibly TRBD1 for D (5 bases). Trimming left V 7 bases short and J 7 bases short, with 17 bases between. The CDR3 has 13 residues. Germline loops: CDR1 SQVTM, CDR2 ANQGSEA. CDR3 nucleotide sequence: TGCAGCGCCCGAGTGGAGGGGAACCAGCCCCAGCATTTT. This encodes CSARVEGNQPQHF. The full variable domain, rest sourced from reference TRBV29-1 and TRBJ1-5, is SAVISQKPSRDICQRGTSLTIQCQVDSQVTMMFWYRQQPGQSLTLIATANQGSEATYESGFVIDKFPISRPNLTFSTLTVSNMSPEDSSIYLCSARVEGNQPQHFGDGTRLSIL.

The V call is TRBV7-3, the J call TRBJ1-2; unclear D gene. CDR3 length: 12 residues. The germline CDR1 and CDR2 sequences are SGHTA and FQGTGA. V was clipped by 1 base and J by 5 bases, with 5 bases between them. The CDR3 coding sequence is TGTGCCAGCAGCTTAAATGGGTATGGCTACACCTTC. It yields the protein CASSLNGYGYTF.

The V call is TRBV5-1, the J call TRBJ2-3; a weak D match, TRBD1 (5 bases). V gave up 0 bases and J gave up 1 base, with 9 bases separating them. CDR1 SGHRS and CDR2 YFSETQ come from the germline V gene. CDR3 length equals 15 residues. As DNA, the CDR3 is TGCGCCAGCAGCTTGGGGGGCCCCCGCACAGATACGCAGTATTTT. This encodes CASSLGGPRTDTQYF. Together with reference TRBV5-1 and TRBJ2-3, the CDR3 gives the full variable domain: KAGVTQTPRYLIKTRGQQVTLSCSPISGHRSVSWYQQTPGQGLQFLFEYFSETQRNKGNFPGRFSGRQFSNSRSEMNVSTLELGDSALYLCASSLGGPRTDTQYFGPGTRLTVL.